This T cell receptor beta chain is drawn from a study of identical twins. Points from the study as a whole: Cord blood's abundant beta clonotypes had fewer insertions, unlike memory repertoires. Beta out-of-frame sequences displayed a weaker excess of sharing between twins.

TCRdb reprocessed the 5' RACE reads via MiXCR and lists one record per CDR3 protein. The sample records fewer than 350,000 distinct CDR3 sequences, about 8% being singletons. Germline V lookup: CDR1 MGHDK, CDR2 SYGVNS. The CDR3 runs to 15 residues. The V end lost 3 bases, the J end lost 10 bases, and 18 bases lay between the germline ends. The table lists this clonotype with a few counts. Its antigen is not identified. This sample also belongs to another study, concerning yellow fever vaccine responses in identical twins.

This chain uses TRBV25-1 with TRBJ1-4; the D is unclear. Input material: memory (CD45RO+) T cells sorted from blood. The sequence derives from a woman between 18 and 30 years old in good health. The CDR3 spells CASSDPDIPRGKLFF. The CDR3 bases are TGTGCCAGCAGTGACCCCGACATCCCCCGAGGAAAACTGTTTTTT.